The rows below give T cell receptor beta chains drawn from one sample of a study of blood T cell repertoires in COVID-19. Libraries were prepared by immunoSEQ multiplex PCR; TCRdb keeps only in-frame clonotypes and omits some of them. The data show nearly 45,000 clones, with about 86% seen just once and roughly 42% held by the top ten. Sequencing input: peripheral blood. The receptor source for this set is a human donor in a cohort sampled during active COVID-19. Each CDR3 is given with its conserved first and last residue. The order of the fields is clone size, J gene, D gene, V gene, CDR3 protein, CDR3 DNA. D genes are given only for firm matches. Clone size is given for some rows only: seen once, a few or many times, or a class if the clone is expanded.

clone size: .; J gene: TRBJ1-1; D gene: .; V gene: TRBV28; CDR3 protein: CASSAWRENTEAFF; CDR3 DNA: TGTGCCAGCAGTGCTTGGAGGGAGAACACTGAAGCTTTCTTT
clone size: .; J gene: TRBJ2-2; D gene: TRBD1; V gene: TRBV7-9; CDR3 protein: CASSFSGGAGGGELFF; CDR3 DNA: TGTGCCAGCAGCTTCTCAGGGGGCGCCGGAGGAGGGGAGCTGTTTTTT
clone size: medium-sized; J gene: TRBJ1-6; D gene: .; V gene: TRBV6-6; CDR3 protein: CASSYDNRSPLHF; CDR3 DNA: TGTGCCAGCAGTTACGACAACCGTTCACCCCTCCACTTT
clone size: .; J gene: TRBJ1-3; D gene: .; V gene: TRBV6-5; CDR3 protein: CASYSSGNTIYF; CDR3 DNA: TGTGCCAGCTACTCCTCCGGAAACACCATATATTTT
clone size: .; J gene: TRBJ1-1; D gene: .; V gene: TRBV7-3; CDR3 protein: CASSFSGEGGTEAFF; CDR3 DNA: TGTGCCAGCAGCTTCAGTGGGGAAGGAGGGACTGAAGCTTTCTTT
clone size: few; J gene: TRBJ2-5; D gene: TRBD2; V gene: TRBV5-1; CDR3 protein: CASGVLGGGTQETQYF; CDR3 DNA: TGCGCCAGCGGCGTACTGGGCGGGGGGACCCAAGAGACCCAGTACTTC
clone size: .; J gene: TRBJ1-1; D gene: TRBD1; V gene: TRBV18; CDR3 protein: CASSPTGQLNTEAFF; CDR3 DNA: TGTGCCAGCTCACCTACGGGACAGCTGAACACTGAAGCTTTCTTT
clone size: .; J gene: TRBJ2-4; D gene: .; V gene: TRBV7-2; CDR3 protein: CASSLGPSLNIQYF; CDR3 DNA: TGTGCCAGCAGCTTAGGGCCTTCCCTGAACATTCAGTACTTC
clone size: .; J gene: TRBJ2-3; D gene: TRBD2; V gene: TRBV3-1/TRBV3-2; CDR3 protein: CASSQWRLAGGTDTQYF; CDR3 DNA: TGTGCCAGCAGCCAATGGAGACTAGCGGGGGGCACAGATACGCAGTATTTT
clone size: .; J gene: TRBJ2-6; D gene: .; V gene: TRBV5-1; CDR3 protein: CASTPQAGANVLTF; CDR3 DNA: TGCGCCAGCACCCCTCAGGCTGGGGCCAACGTCCTGACTTTC
clone size: .; J gene: TRBJ1-2; D gene: .; V gene: TRBV28; CDR3 protein: CAIDSLYGYTF; CDR3 DNA: TGTGCCATCGACAGCCTCTATGGCTACACCTTC
clone size: .; J gene: TRBJ2-5; D gene: TRBD2; V gene: TRBV4-1; CDR3 protein: CASSQGTSGQETQYF; CDR3 DNA: TGCGCCAGCAGCCAGGGGACTAGCGGTCAAGAGACCCAGTACTTC
clone size: .; J gene: TRBJ1-1; D gene: .; V gene: TRBV6-5; CDR3 protein: CASSRLQSNTEAFF; CDR3 DNA: TGTGCCAGCAGCCGACTTCAGTCGAACACTGAAGCTTTCTTT
clone size: .; J gene: TRBJ1-2; D gene: TRBD1; V gene: TRBV28; CDR3 protein: CASRDRAQGYTF; CDR3 DNA: TGTGCCAGCCGGGACAGGGCACAGGGCTACACCTTC
clone size: .; J gene: TRBJ1-3; D gene: .; V gene: TRBV3-1/TRBV3-2; CDR3 protein: CASSQDSGSGNTIYF; CDR3 DNA: TGTGCCAGCAGCCAAGATTCAGGGTCTGGAAACACCATATATTTT
clone size: .; J gene: TRBJ2-1; D gene: TRBD2; V gene: TRBV13; CDR3 protein: CASSGGTSPNEQFF; CDR3 DNA: TGTGCCAGCAGCGGCGGGACTAGCCCCAATGAGCAGTTCTTC
clone size: .; J gene: TRBJ1-1; D gene: TRBD1; V gene: TRBV9; CDR3 protein: CASSVQGAGQSYTEAFF; CDR3 DNA: TGTGCCAGCAGCGTTCAGGGGGCAGGGCAATCCTACACTGAAGCTTTCTTT
clone size: .; J gene: TRBJ1-6; D gene: .; V gene: TRBV20-1; CDR3 protein: CSASVNDSPLHF; CDR3 DNA: TGCAGTGCTAGTGTTAATGATTCACCCCTCCACTTT
clone size: .; J gene: TRBJ1-1; D gene: .; V gene: TRBV2; CDR3 protein: CASSSDRRPYNTEAFF; CDR3 DNA: TGTGCCAGCAGCTCCGACAGGCGGCCCTACAACACTGAAGCTTTCTTT
clone size: .; J gene: TRBJ1-2; D gene: .; V gene: TRBV19; CDR3 protein: CASSIQPDSGYTF; CDR3 DNA: TGTGCCAGTAGTATCCAGCCCGACAGCGGCTACACCTTC
clone size: .; J gene: TRBJ1-6; D gene: TRBD1; V gene: TRBV4-1; CDR3 protein: CASSQDSWDSNNSPLHF; CDR3 DNA: TGCGCCAGCAGCCAAGATTCGTGGGACAGTAATAATTCACCCCTCCACTTT
clone size: .; J gene: TRBJ1-3; D gene: TRBD1; V gene: TRBV14; CDR3 protein: CASSQDAGTGKKNF; CDR3 DNA: TGTGCCAGCAGCCAAGATGCCGGGACAGGGAAGAAAAATTTT
clone size: .; J gene: TRBJ1-4; D gene: TRBD1; V gene: TRBV7-9; CDR3 protein: CASSIRQGASEKLFF; CDR3 DNA: TGTGCCAGCAGCATAAGACAGGGGGCGAGTGAAAAACTGTTTTTT
clone size: .; J gene: TRBJ2-7; D gene: TRBD1; V gene: TRBV19; CDR3 protein: CASRGGTGASEQYF; CDR3 DNA: TGTGCCAGTAGGGGTGGGACAGGGGCAAGCGAGCAGTACTTC
clone size: few; J gene: TRBJ2-7; D gene: TRBD2; V gene: TRBV7-2; CDR3 protein: CASSLEFRGGYEQYF; CDR3 DNA: TGTGCCAGCAGCTTAGAATTCCGGGGGGGTTACGAGCAGTACTTC
clone size: .; J gene: TRBJ2-5; D gene: .; V gene: TRBV21-1; CDR3 protein: CASILRPGLADQETQYF; CDR3 DNA: TGTGCCAGCATCTTAAGGCCGGGACTAGCCGACCAAGAGACCCAGTACTTC